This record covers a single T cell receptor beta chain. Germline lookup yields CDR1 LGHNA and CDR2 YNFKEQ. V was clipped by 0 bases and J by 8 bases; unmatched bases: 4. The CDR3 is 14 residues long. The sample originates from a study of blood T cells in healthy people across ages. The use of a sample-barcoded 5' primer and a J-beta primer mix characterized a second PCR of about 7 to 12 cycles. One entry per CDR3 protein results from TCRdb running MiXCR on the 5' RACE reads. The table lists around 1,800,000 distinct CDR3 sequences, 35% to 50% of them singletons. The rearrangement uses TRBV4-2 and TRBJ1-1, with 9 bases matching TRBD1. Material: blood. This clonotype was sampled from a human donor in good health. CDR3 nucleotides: TGTGCCAGCAGCCAAGAGGTACAGGGGGCAGAAGCTTTCTTT. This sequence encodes CASSQEVQGAEAFF.